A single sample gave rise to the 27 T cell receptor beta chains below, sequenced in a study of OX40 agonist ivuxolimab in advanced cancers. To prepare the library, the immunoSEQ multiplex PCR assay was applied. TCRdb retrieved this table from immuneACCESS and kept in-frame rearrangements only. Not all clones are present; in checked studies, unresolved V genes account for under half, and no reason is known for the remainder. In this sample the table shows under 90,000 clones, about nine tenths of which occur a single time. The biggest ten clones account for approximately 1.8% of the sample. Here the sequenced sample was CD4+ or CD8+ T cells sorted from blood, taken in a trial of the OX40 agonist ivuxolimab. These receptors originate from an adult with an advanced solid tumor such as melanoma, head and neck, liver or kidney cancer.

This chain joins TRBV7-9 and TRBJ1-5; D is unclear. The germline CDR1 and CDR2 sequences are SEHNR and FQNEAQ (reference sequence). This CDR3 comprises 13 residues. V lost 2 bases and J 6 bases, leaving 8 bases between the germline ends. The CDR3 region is CASSLWFGQPQHF. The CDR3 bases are TGTGCCAGCAGCTTATGGTTTGGTCAGCCCCAGCATTTT.

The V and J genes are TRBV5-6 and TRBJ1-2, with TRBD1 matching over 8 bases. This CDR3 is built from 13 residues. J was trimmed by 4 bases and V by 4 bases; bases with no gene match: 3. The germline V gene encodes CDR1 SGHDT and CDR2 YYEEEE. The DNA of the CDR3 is TGTGCCAGCAGCAAGGACAGGGTCTATGGCTACACCTTC. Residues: CASSKDRVYGYTF.

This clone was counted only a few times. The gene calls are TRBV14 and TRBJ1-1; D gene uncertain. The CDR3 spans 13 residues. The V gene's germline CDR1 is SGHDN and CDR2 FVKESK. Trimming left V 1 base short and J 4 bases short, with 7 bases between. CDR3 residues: CASSQGEVTEAFF. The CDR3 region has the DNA TGTGCCAGCAGCCAAGGCGAGGTCACTGAAGCTTTCTTT. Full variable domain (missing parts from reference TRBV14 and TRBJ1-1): EAGVTQFPSHSVIEKGQTVTLRCDPISGHDNLYWYRRVMGKEIKFLLHFVKESKQDESGMPNNRFLAERTGGTYSTLKVQPAELEDSGVYFCASSQGEVTEAFFGQGTRLTVV.

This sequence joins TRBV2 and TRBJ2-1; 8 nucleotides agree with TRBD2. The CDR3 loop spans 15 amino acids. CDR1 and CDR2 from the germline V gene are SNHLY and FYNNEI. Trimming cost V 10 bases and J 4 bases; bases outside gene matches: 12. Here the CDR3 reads CATPSGGGPYNEQFF. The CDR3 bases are TGTGCCACTCCCTCCGGGGGGGGACCTTACAATGAGCAGTTCTTC.

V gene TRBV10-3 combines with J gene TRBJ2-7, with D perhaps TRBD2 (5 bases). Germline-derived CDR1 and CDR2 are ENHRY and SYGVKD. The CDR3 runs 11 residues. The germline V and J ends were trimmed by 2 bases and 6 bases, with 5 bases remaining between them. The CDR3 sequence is CAISEEGEQYF. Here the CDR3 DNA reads TGTGCCATCAGTGAGGAGGGCGAGCAGTACTTC.

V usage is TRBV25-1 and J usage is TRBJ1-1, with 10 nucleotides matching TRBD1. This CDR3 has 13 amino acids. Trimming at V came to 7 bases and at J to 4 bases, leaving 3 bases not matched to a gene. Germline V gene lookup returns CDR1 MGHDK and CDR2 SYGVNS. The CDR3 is CASKGQGVTEAFF. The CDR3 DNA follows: TGTGCCAGCAAAGGACAGGGGGTCACTGAAGCTTTCTTT. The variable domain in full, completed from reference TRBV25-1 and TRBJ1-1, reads EADIYQTPRYLVIGTGKKITLECSQTMGHDKMYWYQQDPGMELHLIHYSYGVNSTEKGDLSSESTVSRIRTEHFPLTLESARPSHTSQYLCASKGQGVTEAFFGQGTRLTVV.

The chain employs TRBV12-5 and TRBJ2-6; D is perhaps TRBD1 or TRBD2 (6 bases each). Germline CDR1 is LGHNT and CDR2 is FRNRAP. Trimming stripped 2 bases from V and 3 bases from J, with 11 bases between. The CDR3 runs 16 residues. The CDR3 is CASGLTGAVGANVLTF. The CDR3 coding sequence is TGTGCTAGTGGTTTGACGGGGGCGGTTGGGGCCAACGTCCTGACTTTC.

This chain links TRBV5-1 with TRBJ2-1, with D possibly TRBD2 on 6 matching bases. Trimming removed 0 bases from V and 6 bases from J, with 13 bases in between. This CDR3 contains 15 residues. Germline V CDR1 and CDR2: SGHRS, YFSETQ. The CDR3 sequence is CASSLVSGFSNEQFF. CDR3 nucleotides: TGCGCCAGCAGCTTGGTGAGCGGGTTTAGCAATGAGCAGTTCTTC.

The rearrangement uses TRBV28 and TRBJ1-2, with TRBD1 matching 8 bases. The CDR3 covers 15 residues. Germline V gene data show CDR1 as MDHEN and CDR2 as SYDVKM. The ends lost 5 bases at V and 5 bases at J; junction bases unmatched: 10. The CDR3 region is CASSAGGPEGYGYTF. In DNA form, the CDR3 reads TGTGCCAGCAGTGCAGGGGGCCCTGAGGGGTATGGCTACACCTTC.

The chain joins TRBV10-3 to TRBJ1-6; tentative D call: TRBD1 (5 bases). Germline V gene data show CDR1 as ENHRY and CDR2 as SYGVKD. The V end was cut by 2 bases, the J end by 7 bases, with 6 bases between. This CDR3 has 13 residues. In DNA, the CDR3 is TGTGCCATCAGTGAGCAGGGAAATTCACCCCTCCACTTT. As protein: CAISEQGNSPLHF.

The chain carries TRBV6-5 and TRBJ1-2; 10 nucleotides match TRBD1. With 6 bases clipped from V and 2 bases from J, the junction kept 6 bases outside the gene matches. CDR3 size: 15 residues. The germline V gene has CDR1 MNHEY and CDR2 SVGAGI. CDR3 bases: TGTGCCAGCAGCCCCGACAGGGGGCAGAACTATGGCTACACCTTC. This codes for CASSPDRGQNYGYTF.

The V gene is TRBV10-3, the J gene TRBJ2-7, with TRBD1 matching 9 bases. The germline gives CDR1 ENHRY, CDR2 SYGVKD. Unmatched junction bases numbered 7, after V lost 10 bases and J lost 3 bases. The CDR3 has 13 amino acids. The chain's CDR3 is CATMPGQGYEQYF. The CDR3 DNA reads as TGTGCCACCATGCCGGGACAGGGCTACGAGCAGTACTTC.

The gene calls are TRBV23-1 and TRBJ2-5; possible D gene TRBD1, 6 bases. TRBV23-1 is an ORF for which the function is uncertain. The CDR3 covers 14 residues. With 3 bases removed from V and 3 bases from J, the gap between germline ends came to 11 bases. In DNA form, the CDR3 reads TGCGCCAGCAGTCAGCTAGGGGGAAAAGAGACCCAGTACTTC. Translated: CASSQLGGKETQYF.

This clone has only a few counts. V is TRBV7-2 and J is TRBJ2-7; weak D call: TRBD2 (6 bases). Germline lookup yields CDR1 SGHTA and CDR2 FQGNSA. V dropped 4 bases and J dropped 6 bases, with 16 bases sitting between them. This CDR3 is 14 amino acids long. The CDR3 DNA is TGTGCCAGCAGCTACCGGGGGTGGGGAGCCGAGCAGTACTTC. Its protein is CASSYRGWGAEQYF.

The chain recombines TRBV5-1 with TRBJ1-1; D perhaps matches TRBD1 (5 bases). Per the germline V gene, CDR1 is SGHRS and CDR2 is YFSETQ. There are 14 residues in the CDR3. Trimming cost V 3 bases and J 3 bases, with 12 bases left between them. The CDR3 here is CASSSQPTDTEAFF. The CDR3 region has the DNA TGCGCCAGCAGCTCCCAGCCGACAGACACTGAAGCTTTCTTT.

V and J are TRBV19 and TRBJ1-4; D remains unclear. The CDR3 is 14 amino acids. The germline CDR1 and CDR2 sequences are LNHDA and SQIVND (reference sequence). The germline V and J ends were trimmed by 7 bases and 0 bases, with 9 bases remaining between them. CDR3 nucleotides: TGTGCCAGTAAGGAGCAGGCAACTAATGAAAAACTGTTTTTT. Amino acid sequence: CASKEQATNEKLFF.

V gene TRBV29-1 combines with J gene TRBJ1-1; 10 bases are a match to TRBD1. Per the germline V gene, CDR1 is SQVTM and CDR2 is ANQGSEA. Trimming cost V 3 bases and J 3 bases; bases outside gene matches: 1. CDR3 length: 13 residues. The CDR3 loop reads CSVEGQGYTEAFF. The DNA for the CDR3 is TGCAGCGTTGAGGGACAGGGGTACACTGAAGCTTTCTTT.

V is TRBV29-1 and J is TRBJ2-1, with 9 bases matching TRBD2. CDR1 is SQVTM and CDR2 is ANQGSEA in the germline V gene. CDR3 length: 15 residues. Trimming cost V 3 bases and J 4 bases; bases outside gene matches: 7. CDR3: CSVDAAGGSYNEQFF. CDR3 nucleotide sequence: TGCAGCGTTGATGCGGCGGGGGGGTCATACAATGAGCAGTTCTTC.

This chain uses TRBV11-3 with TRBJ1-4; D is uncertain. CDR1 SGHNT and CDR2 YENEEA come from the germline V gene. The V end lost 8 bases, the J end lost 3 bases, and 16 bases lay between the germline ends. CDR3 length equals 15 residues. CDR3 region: CASSPRSRANEKLFF. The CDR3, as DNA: TGTGCCAGCTCACCTCGTTCGAGGGCTAATGAAAAACTGTTTTTT. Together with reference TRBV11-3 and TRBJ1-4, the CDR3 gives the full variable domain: EAGVVQSPRYKIIEKKQPVAFWCNPISGHNTLYWYLQNLGQGPELLIRYENEEAVDDSQLPKDRFSAERLKGVDSTLKIQPAELGDSAVYLCASSPRSRANEKLFFGSGTQLSVL.

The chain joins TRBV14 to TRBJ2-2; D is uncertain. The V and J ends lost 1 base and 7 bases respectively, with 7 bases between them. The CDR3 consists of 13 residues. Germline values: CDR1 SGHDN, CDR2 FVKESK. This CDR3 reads CASSQVLGGELFF. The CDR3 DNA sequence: TGTGCCAGCAGCCAAGTTCTCGGCGGGGAGCTGTTTTTT.

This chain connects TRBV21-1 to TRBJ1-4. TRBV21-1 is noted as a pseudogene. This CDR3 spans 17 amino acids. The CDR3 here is CASSFLLPRGLWEKLFF. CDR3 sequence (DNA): TGTGCCAGCAGCTTCCTCCTGCCCCGAGGCCTCTGGGAAAAACTGTTTTTT.

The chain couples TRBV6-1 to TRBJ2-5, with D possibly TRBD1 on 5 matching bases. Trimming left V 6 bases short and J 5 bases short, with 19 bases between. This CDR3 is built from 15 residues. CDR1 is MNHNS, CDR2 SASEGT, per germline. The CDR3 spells CASRNIRVLAETQYF. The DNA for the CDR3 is TGTGCCAGCAGGAACATCAGGGTTTTGGCGGAGACCCAGTACTTC.

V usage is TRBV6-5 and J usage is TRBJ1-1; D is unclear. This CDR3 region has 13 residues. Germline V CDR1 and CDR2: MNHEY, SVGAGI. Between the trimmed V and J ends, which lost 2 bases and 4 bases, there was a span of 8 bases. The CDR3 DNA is TGTGCCAGCAGTTACGGGTCGGCCACTGAAGCTTTCTTT. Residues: CASSYGSATEAFF.

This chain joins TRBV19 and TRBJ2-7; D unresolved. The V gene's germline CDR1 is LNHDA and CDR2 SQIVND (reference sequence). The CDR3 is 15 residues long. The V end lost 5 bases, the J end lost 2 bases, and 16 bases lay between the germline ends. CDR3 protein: CASSPRTLVTYEQYF. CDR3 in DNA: TGTGCCAGTAGTCCTCGAACCCTAGTAACCTACGAGCAGTACTTC.

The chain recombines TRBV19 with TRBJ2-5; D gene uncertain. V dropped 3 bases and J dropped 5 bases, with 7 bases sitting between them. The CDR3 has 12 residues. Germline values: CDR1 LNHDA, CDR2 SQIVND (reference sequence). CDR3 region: CASSILGETQYF. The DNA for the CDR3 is TGTGCCAGTAGTATTCTTGGTGAGACCCAGTACTTC.

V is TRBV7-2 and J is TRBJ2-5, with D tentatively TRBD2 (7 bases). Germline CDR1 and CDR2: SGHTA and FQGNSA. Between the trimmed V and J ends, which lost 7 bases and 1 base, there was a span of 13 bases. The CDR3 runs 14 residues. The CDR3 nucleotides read TGTGCCAGCACCCCGGGGGGCTTCCAAGAGACCCAGTACTTC. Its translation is CASTPGGFQETQYF.

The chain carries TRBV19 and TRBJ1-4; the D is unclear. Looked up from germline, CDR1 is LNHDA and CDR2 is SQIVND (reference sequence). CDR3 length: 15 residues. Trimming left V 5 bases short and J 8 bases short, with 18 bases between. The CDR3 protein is CASSLDIQVGEKLFF. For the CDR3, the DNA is TGTGCCAGTAGTCTCGACATCCAAGTGGGCGAAAAACTGTTTTTT. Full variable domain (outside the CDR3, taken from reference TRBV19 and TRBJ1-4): DGGITQSPKYLFRKEGQNVTLSCEQNLNHDAMYWYRQDPGQGLRLIYYSQIVNDFQKGDIAEGYSVSREKKESFPLTVTSAQKNPTAFYLCASSLDIQVGEKLFFGSGTQLSVL.